Each of the 16 T cell receptor beta chains below was sequenced from the same sample in a study of cytomegalovirus exposure and HLA in healthy donors. Use of 60 Vbeta and 13 Jbeta primers characterized the PCR. Produced via immunoSEQ multiplex PCR; TCRdb's table is partial and in-frame only. The table includes roughly 130,000 clones, roughly 79% detected once. Sequencing input: PBMCs. All receptors derive from a woman in her forties in good health and CMV-seronegative.

This clone has more than one count but fewer than ten. J is TRBJ1-1 and V is TRBV28; D is ambiguous. Per the germline V gene, CDR1 is MDHEN and CDR2 is SYDVKM. The length of the CDR3 is 11 residues. V was trimmed by 5 bases and J by 11 bases, leaving 12 bases between them. The CDR3 here is CASSPPPGAFF. As DNA, the CDR3 is TGTGCCAGCAGTCCCCCCCCGGGGGCTTTCTTT.

About this clone: One end of the junction varies from germline; a read error may be responsible. This sequence joins TRBV7-9 and TRBJ1-5; D is perhaps TRBD1 (5 bases). This CDR3 has 15 residues. CDR1 is SEHNR and CDR2 is FQNEAQ in the germline V gene (reference sequence). The CDR3 spells CSSSITGSSNQPQHF. CDR3 DNA: TGTTCCAGCAGCATAACAGGTAGTAGCAATCAGCCCCAGCATTTT.

This sequence joins TRBV5-1 and TRBJ1-3, with a tentative D call TRBD1 (6 bases). Germline loops: CDR1 SGHRS, CDR2 YFSETQ. Trimming cost V 3 bases and J 4 bases, with 14 bases left between them. This CDR3 contains 15 residues. The CDR3 spells CASSSVGDIGNTIYF. The DNA for the CDR3 is TGCGCCAGCAGCTCGGTAGGGGACATAGGAAACACCATATATTTT.

The J gene is TRBJ2-3, the V gene TRBV19; D might be TRBD1 (8 bases). V shed 9 bases and J shed 3 bases, with 19 bases lying between them. CDR3 size: 15 residues. Germline-derived CDR1 and CDR2 are LNHDA and SQIVND (reference sequence). CDR3 DNA: TGTGCCAGCATTCCCCACAGGGGGGGAACAGATACGCAGTATTTT. Protein product: CASIPHRGGTDTQYF.

The chain uses TRBV9 and TRBJ2-1, with D possibly being TRBD2 (7 bases). V dropped 1 base and J dropped 2 bases, with 13 bases sitting between them. The length of the CDR3 is 16 residues. The germline gives CDR1 SGDLS, CDR2 YYNGEE. The CDR3 bases are TGTGCCAGCAGCGTAAGCGGGACAAACCCCTACAATGAGCAGTTCTTC. It yields the protein CASSVSGTNPYNEQFF.

This sequence joins TRBV2 and TRBJ1-5; TRBD1 matches at 7 bases. The germline gives CDR1 SNHLY, CDR2 FYNNEI. The CDR3 runs to 17 residues. Losses at the gene ends were 7 bases for V and 8 bases for J; bases not matched to a gene: 20. The chain's CDR3 is CASILGGGGAGIEPQHF. DNA for the CDR3: TGTGCCAGCATCTTAGGAGGAGGGGGCGCGGGGATTGAGCCCCAGCATTTT.

V is TRBV7-9 and J is TRBJ1-5; 8 positions match TRBD1. V dropped 4 bases and J dropped 5; count of bases not matched to a gene: 1. Germline-derived CDR1 and CDR2 are SEHNR and FQNEAQ (reference sequence). The CDR3 is 13 amino acids. CDR3 amino acids: CASSSGGDQPQHF. Here the CDR3 DNA reads TGTGCCAGCAGCTCAGGGGGCGATCAGCCCCAGCATTTT.

The rearrangement links TRBV4-2 to TRBJ2-5; no clear D gene. The end of the DNA fits TRBJ2-7 better, so the J call may be wrong. There are 13 residues in the CDR3. CDR1 is LGHNA and CDR2 is YNFKEQ in the germline V gene. CDR3 region: CASSQASGYEQYF. The CDR3 nucleotides read TGTGCCAGCAGCCAAGCTTCCGGTTACGAGCAGTACTTC.

The CDR3 DNA follows: TGTGCCAGCAGCTACTGGAATCAGCCCCAGCATTTT. It yields the protein CASSYWNQPQHF. The genes are TRBV5-6 and TRBJ1-5; no definite D call. The length of the CDR3 is 12 residues. Germline loops: CDR1 SGHDT, CDR2 YYEEEE. The ends were cut back, 3 bases at V and 4 bases at J, with 5 bases in the middle.

This clone was observed once. This chain's CDR3 is CASSSEDRALAFF. The DNA of the CDR3 is TGTGCCAGCAGTTCCGAGGACAGGGCCTTGGCTTTCTTT. The chain employs TRBV28 and TRBJ1-1, with TRBD1 identical over 8 bases. Germline-derived CDR1 and CDR2 are MDHEN and SYDVKM. CDR3 length: 13 amino acids. Unmatched junction bases numbered 9, after V lost 4 bases and J lost 11 bases.

The chain couples TRBV6-1 to TRBJ2-7, with 9 bases that match TRBD1. This CDR3 has 14 amino acids. Trimming at V came to 2 bases and at J to 3 bases, leaving 2 bases not matched to a gene. Germline CDR1 is MNHNS and CDR2 is SASEGT. The CDR3 loop is CASSETGQGYEQYF. CDR3 DNA: TGTGCCAGCAGTGAAACGGGACAGGGCTACGAGCAGTACTTC.

About this clone itself: This sample includes further DNA sequences coding for the same CDR3. The chain carries TRBV5-1 and TRBJ1-1, with 7 bases matching TRBD1. The CDR3 contains 15 residues. CDR1 is SGHRS and CDR2 is YFSETQ in the germline V gene. V lost 4 bases to trimming and J lost 1 base; unmatched junction nucleotides: 7. Here the CDR3 DNA reads TGCGCCAGCAGCGACGGACAGGAGCCGAACACTGAAGCTTTCTTT. It specifies CASSDGQEPNTEAFF. The variable domain in full, with the rest retrieved from reference TRBV5-1 and TRBJ1-1, is KAGVTQTPRYLIKTRGQQVTLSCSPISGHRSVSWYQQTPGQGLQFLFEYFSETQRNKGNFPGRFSGRQFSNSRSEMNVSTLELGDSALYLCASSDGQEPNTEAFFGQGTRLTVV.

This chain uses TRBV7-3 with TRBJ2-7; tentative D call: TRBD2 (5 bases). The V and J ends lost 4 bases and 6 bases respectively, with 19 bases between them. CDR3 size: 15 residues. From germline, CDR1 is SGHTA and CDR2 FQGTGA. DNA of the CDR3: TGTGCCAGCAGCTCCCACCTCCGGGGTGGGAGCGAGCAGTACTTC. Its protein is CASSSHLRGGSEQYF.

V gene TRBV21-1 combines with J gene TRBJ1-2; TRBD1, the table's D call, lacks a check against the DNA. TRBV21-1 is assigned pseudogene status. The CDR3 extends over 15 amino acids. The CDR3 sequence: CASSKSDRGNYGYTF. The CDR3 DNA reads as TGTGCCAGCAGCAAATCAGACAGGGGTAACTATGGCTACACCTTC.

A few counts support this clone. J is TRBJ2-7 and V is TRBV6-1; D is possibly TRBD1 (7 bases). Per the germline V gene, CDR1 is MNHNS and CDR2 is SASEGT. V dropped 0 bases and J dropped 6 bases, with 12 bases sitting between them. The CDR3 is 14 residues long. CDR3 in amino acids: CASSEAPQGGEQYF. The CDR3 nucleotides read TGTGCCAGCAGTGAAGCCCCCCAGGGGGGCGAGCAGTACTTC.

V gene TRBV4-2 combines with J gene TRBJ2-3; 7 nucleotides agree with TRBD1. The CDR3 is 18 amino acids. Per germline, CDR1 LGHNA and CDR2 YNFKEQ. The V segment lost 4 bases and the J segment 2 bases; nucleotides outside the gene matches: 15. The CDR3 nucleotides read TGTGCCAGCAGCCCACCTGGAATCTCGGGACAGAACACAGATACGCAGTATTTT. Translating it yields CASSPPGISGQNTDTQYF.